This TCR beta chain was recovered during a study of OX40 agonist ivuxolimab in advanced cancers. TCRdb keeps only in-frame clones here, not all; method: immunoSEQ multiplex PCR. The data show fewer than 65,000 clones, 75% to 90% seen once. CDR3 size: 16 residues. The V gene end was trimmed by 3 bases and the J gene end by 7 bases; junction bases not matched to a gene: 10. Per germline, CDR1 SGHRS and CDR2 YFSETQ. Anyone with autoimmune disease history or systemic immunosuppression was excluded. The sequence was collected from an adult with an advanced solid tumor such as melanoma, head and neck, liver or kidney cancer. The chain is built from TRBV5-1 and TRBJ2-1; 10 positions match TRBD2. This specimen consisted of CD4+ or CD8+ T cells sorted from blood, obtained in a trial of the OX40 agonist ivuxolimab. The CDR3 bases are TGCGCCAGCAGCTCCACAAGCGGGGGGGCCTGGAATGAGCAGTTCTTC. Its translation: CASSSTSGGAWNEQFF. The variable domain in full, with the rest retrieved from reference TRBV5-1 and TRBJ2-1, is KAGVTQTPRYLIKTRGQQVTLSCSPISGHRSVSWYQQTPGQGLQFLFEYFSETQRNKGNFPGRFSGRQFSNSRSEMNVSTLELGDSALYLCASSSTSGGAWNEQFFGPGTRLTVL.